The source of this T cell receptor beta chain is a study of blood T cell repertoires in COVID-19. Germline V CDR1 and CDR2: SEHNR, FQNEAQ (reference sequence). The CDR3 is 15 amino acids. Losses at the gene ends were 5 bases for V and 5 bases for J; bases not matched to a gene: 9. Profiled with immunoSEQ multiplex PCR; TCRdb holds only in-frame clones, not every one. This sample has approximately 140,000 clones, with around 86% found just once. The sample comprised peripheral blood. The V and J genes are TRBV7-9 and TRBJ2-7; 10 bases are shared with TRBD1. This clonotype originated in a man aged 65 to 85 with acute or convalescent COVID-19. As DNA, the CDR3 is TGTGCCAGCAGCCCCGCCAGGACAGGGGGGCACGAGCAGTACTTC. It yields the protein CASSPARTGGHEQYF.